This T cell receptor beta chain was documented in a study of T cell repertoires in cytomegalovirus infection. On the study more broadly: Based on public TCR beta signatures, there were indications of CMV infection and of a matching HLA type.

The germline CDR1 and CDR2 sequences are SNHLY and FYNNEI. Unmatched junction bases numbered 2, after V lost 1 base and J lost 5 bases. CDR3 length: 15 residues. TCRdb itself ran the reads through MiXCR, one entry per CDR3 protein. The sample records fewer than 700,000 distinct CDR3 sequences, approximately 25% being singletons. The study, taken as a whole, reports: The study found HLA-C-restricted CMV-specific TCR beta clonotypes dominating the ex vivo response. Carriers of CMV plus the relevant HLA were identified by cumulative public TCR beta family frequency.

This clonotype turned up a few times. The antigen remains unidentified. The rearrangement links TRBV2 to TRBJ2-3; TRBD2 matches 11 bases. This clonotype originated in a human donor in good health (CMV status not recorded). Some clones in this sample may be carry-over from other donors' samples. Source material: CD8+ T cells from PBMCs. For the CDR3, the DNA is TGTGCCAGCAGTGAAGAGGGACTAGCGGTAGATACGCAGTATTTT. It is translated as CASSEEGLAVDTQYF.